This T cell receptor (beta chain) was found in a study of blood T cell repertoires in COVID-19. TCRdb keeps only in-frame clones here, not all; method: immunoSEQ multiplex PCR. Of 200,000 to 250,000 clones in the sample, roughly four fifths are singletons; the top ten hold 1.8%. CDR1 SGHAT and CDR2 FQNNGV come from the germline V gene. With V trimmed by 11 bases and J by 6 bases, 12 bases remained unmatched. The CDR3 has 13 residues. Source material: PBMCs or T cells enriched from blood (not recorded which). The rearrangement joins TRBV11-2 to TRBJ2-7; TRBD2 aligns across 8 bases. This receptor was obtained from a man aged 60 to 69 who had recovered from COVID-19. CDR3 sequence (DNA): TGTGCCCGAAACCCGGGGGGGGAGTGCGAGCAGTACTTC. Amino acids: CARNPGGECEQYF.